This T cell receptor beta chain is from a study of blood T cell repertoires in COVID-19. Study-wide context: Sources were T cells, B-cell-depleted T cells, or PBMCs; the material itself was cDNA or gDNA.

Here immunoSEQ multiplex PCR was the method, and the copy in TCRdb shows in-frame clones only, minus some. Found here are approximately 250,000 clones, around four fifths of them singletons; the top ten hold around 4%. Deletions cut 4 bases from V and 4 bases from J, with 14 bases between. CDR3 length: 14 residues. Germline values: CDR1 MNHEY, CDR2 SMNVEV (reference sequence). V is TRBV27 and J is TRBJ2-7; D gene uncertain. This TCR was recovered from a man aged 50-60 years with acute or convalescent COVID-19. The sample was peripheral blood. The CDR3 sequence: CASSSPLLPYEQYF. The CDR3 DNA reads TGTGCCAGCAGTTCTCCACTCCTTCCTTACGAGCAGTACTTC.